The TCR beta chain under discussion was sequenced for a study of PD-1 blockade in classical Hodgkin lymphoma. The time point was: cycle 4 day 1 (C4D1), after more than five weeks of nivolumab. Relapse was seen in all patients after autologous stem cell transplantation, and brentuximab vedotin exposure was variable. Produced via immunoSEQ multiplex PCR; TCRdb's table is partial and in-frame only. This table has tens of thousands of clones, under 80% appearing once. The study, taken as a whole, reports: Individuals initiating nivolumab under 1 year after ASCT were excluded.

Losses at the gene ends were 8 bases for V and 5 bases for J; bases not matched to a gene: 9. The CDR3 consists of 15 residues. In germline, CDR1 is LNHDA, CDR2 SQIVND (reference sequence). As to this clone: As yet, its antigen is unknown.

The sequence came from a human donor with classical Hodgkin lymphoma. V is TRBV19 and J is TRBJ2-3, with 11 bases lining up with TRBD2. Specimen: peripheral blood mononuclear cells (PBMCs), collected before the fourth cycle of nivolumab. CDR3 nucleotide sequence: TGTGCCAGTTCCCTTAGCGGGAGGGGAAGAGATACGCAGTATTTT. Protein product: CASSLSGRGRDTQYF.